The next 9 T cell receptor beta chains were all read from a single sample in a study of shared clonotypes between healthy human individuals. Repertoires were generated with immunoSEQ multiplex PCR, while TCRdb's copy carries only in-frame clones and drops some. The sample has some 1.1 million clones, 60% to 80% seen once. The sample consisted of memory CD4+ T cells from PBMCs. Stated subset: CD45RA-negative fraction. The origin of the receptors is a man between 18 and 35 years old in good health. Some clones in this sample may be carry-over from other donors' samples.

This chain joins TRBV28 and TRBJ1-1; D possibly corresponds to TRBD1 (6 bases). CDR1 and CDR2 from the germline V gene are MDHEN and SYDVKM. The V gene lost 6 bases and the J gene lost 0 bases, with 11 bases spanning the gap. CDR3 length: 14 amino acids. CDR3 amino acids: CASRTQGLNTEAFF. The CDR3 nucleotides are TGTGCCAGCAGGACACAGGGCCTGAACACTGAAGCTTTCTTT.

The sample holds one count of this clone. The V call is TRBV11-3, the J call TRBJ1-5; 10 bases are shared with TRBD1. In germline, CDR1 is SGHNT, CDR2 YENEEA. The length of the CDR3 is 16 residues. Unmatched junction bases numbered 12, after V lost 6 bases and J lost 7 bases. As DNA, the CDR3 is TGTGCCAGCAGGGACAGGGGGAAGAGGTGGCACCAGCCCCAGCATTTT. Encoded protein: CASRDRGKRWHQPQHF.

This clone has only a few counts. This rearrangement joins TRBV5-1 to TRBJ2-5, with TRBD1 matching 7 bases. With V trimmed by 3 bases and J by 2 bases, 4 bases remained unmatched. CDR1 SGHRS and CDR2 YFSETQ come from the germline V gene. The CDR3 spans 14 residues. The CDR3 sequence is CASSSTGAQETQYF. The CDR3 coding sequence is TGCGCCAGCAGCTCTACAGGGGCGCAAGAGACCCAGTACTTC.

On this clone itself: This sample includes further DNA sequences coding for the same CDR3. The V gene is TRBV5-1, the J gene TRBJ2-5; D possibly corresponds to TRBD2 (5 bases). This CDR3 spans 13 amino acids. Germline CDR1 and CDR2: SGHRS and YFSETQ. V was trimmed by 2 bases and J by 5 bases, leaving 10 bases between them. The CDR3 loop is CASSFGPGETQYF. CDR3 bases: TGCGCCAGCAGCTTCGGCCCGGGGGAGACCCAGTACTTC.

J is TRBJ2-1 and V is TRBV27; 8 nucleotides line up with TRBD1. Germline values: CDR1 MNHEY, CDR2 SMNVEV (reference sequence). J lost 0 bases, V lost 4 bases, and 2 bases had no gene match. The CDR3 is 15 amino acids. As DNA, the CDR3 is TGTGCCAGCAGTTCAGGGACAGGCTCCTACAATGAGCAGTTCTTC. Translation gives CASSSGTGSYNEQFF.

Regarding this clone: Other DNA sequences of this sample code for an identical CDR3. V usage is TRBV7-2 and J usage is TRBJ1-2; no definite D call. There are 13 residues in the CDR3. The germline gives CDR1 SGHTA, CDR2 FQGNSA. V lost 1 base and J 2 bases, leaving 5 bases between the germline ends. Here the CDR3 DNA reads TGTGCCAGCAGCTTAGGCCGGAACTATGGCTACACCTTC. It codes for CASSLGRNYGYTF.

The chain carries TRBV15 and TRBJ2-1, with TRBD1 matching 11 bases. Unmatched junction bases numbered 8, after V lost 4 bases and J lost 9 bases. The germline gives CDR1 LNHNV, CDR2 YYDKDF (reference sequence). This CDR3 is built from 15 residues. The CDR3 loop reads CATSTSGTGGFEQFF. The CDR3 coding sequence is TGTGCCACCAGCACGTCCGGGACAGGGGGTTTTGAGCAGTTCTTC.

This clone has just one count. Within the sample, other DNA sequences also encode this same CDR3. V usage is TRBV27 and J usage is TRBJ2-1, with 8 bases fitting TRBD2. Germline values: CDR1 MNHEY, CDR2 SMNVEV (reference sequence). Trimming removed 3 bases from V and 3 bases from J; junction bases left unmatched: 4. The CDR3 contains 15 residues. Written as DNA, the CDR3 is TGTGCCAGCAGTTTTAGAGCGGGAGTCTACAATGAGCAGTTCTTC. Protein: CASSFRAGVYNEQFF.

J is TRBJ2-2 and V is TRBV9, with D maybe TRBD2 (6 bases). V was shortened by 0 bases and J by 5 bases, with 23 bases between the two germline ends. CDR1 SGDLS and CDR2 YYNGEE come from the germline V gene. This CDR3 has 19 amino acids. The chain's CDR3 is CASSVEEGQPSARTGELFF. In DNA form, the CDR3 reads TGTGCCAGCAGCGTAGAAGAGGGTCAGCCTAGCGCGCGTACCGGGGAGCTGTTTTTT.